This T cell receptor (beta chain) appears in the sequencing data of a study of chemoradiotherapy in HPV16-positive cancers. Study details: Candidate HPV-specific T-cell clones and common TCR motifs came from functional assays in two HPV16-positive patients.

Repertoires were generated with immunoSEQ multiplex PCR, while TCRdb's copy carries only in-frame clones and drops some. The table lists several thousand clones, 90% to 95% of them singletons. The V gene's germline CDR1 is ENHRY and CDR2 SYGVKD. This CDR3 has 11 amino acids. V lost 6 bases, J lost 7 bases, and 9 bases lay in between. The receptor comes from a human donor with HPV-associated anogenital cancer. V and J are TRBV10-3 and TRBJ1-1; D possibly corresponds to TRBD1 (6 bases). The sample consisted of tumor tissue, taken from a patient who underwent chemoradiotherapy. The CDR3 sequence is CAIRGTLEAFF. The CDR3 bases are TGTGCCATCAGAGGGACACTTGAAGCTTTCTTT.